The entry below describes one T cell receptor (beta chain). Its target is not known. The second PCR ran roughly 7 to 12 cycles with a sample-barcoded 5' primer and J-beta primers. TCRdb processed the 5' RACE reads anew with MiXCR; each CDR3 protein has one entry. The sample carries hundreds of thousands of distinct CDR3 sequences, more than 25% recorded once. The source of the sample is a study of blood T cells in healthy people across ages. This CDR3 has 15 residues. Germline assignment: CDR1 MNHEY and CDR2 SVGAGI. The V end was cut by 5 bases, the J end by 3 bases, with 17 bases between. Study-wide results and limits: Long-lived donors carried more naive CD4+ cells and greater diversity than aged donors.

The chain uses TRBV6-5 and TRBJ2-7, with D possibly matching TRBD1 (6 bases). Sequences were obtained from blood. This receptor was identified in a woman older than 75 in good health. DNA for the CDR3: TGTGCCAGCAGTACCCCCTGGACAGTAAACTACGAGCAGTACTTC. It codes for CASSTPWTVNYEQYF.